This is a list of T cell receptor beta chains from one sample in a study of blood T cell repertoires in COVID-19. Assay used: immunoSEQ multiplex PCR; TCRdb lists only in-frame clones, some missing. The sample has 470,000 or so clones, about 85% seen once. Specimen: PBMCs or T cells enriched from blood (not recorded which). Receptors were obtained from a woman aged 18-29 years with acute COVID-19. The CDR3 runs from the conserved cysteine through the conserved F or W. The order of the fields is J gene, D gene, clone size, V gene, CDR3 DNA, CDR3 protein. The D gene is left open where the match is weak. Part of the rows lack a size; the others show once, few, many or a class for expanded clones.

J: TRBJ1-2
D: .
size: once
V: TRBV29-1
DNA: TGCAGCGTTGGGGGGGTCCTAGGCTACACCTTC
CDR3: CSVGGVLGYTF

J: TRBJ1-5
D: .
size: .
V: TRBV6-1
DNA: TGTGCCAGCAGTGACCTAGACAGCACCCCGTTAAGCAATCAGCCCCAGCATTTT
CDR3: CASSDLDSTPLSNQPQHF

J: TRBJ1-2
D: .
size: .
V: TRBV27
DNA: TGTGCCAGCGGGACTGACTATGGCTACACCTTC
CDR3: CASGTDYGYTF

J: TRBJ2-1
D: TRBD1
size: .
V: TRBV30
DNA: TGTGCCTTGGACAGGGTCAATGAGCAGTTCTTC
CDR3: CALDRVNEQFF

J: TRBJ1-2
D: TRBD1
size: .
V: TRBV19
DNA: TGTGCCAGTAGTATAGTAAGACAGGGTAACTATGGCTACACCTTC
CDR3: CASSIVRQGNYGYTF

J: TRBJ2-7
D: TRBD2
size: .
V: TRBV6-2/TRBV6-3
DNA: TGTGCCAGCAGCCGGCGGGGACTAGCTAACTACGAGCAGTACTTC
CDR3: CASSRRGLANYEQYF

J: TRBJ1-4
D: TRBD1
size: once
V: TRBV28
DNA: TGTGCCAGCACTGACGGACAGGGAGAAAAACTGTTTTTT
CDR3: CASTDGQGEKLFF

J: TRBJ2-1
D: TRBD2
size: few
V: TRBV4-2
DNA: TGTGCCAGCACCGTCGGACTAGCGGGGAACAATGAGCAGTTCTTC
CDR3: CASTVGLAGNNEQFF

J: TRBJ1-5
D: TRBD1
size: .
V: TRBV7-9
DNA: TGTGCCAGCAGCCCCGGGACAGGGGAAAATCAGCCCCAGCATTTT
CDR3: CASSPGTGENQPQHF

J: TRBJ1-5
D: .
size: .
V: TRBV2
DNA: TGTGCCAGCAGTGGCAGGGTAGGACAGCCCCAGCATTTT
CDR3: CASSGRVGQPQHF

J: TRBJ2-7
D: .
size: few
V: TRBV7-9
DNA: TGTGCCAGCAGCATAGGGACATTCTACGAGCAGTACTTC
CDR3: CASSIGTFYEQYF

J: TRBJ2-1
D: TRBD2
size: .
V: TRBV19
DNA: TGTGCCAGTAGTTCTAGCGGGGGCTACAATGAGCAGTTCTTC
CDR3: CASSSSGGYNEQFF

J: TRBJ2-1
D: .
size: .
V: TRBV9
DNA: TGTGCCAGCAGCACCCCCAGGCCGGGTCGGGGACAAACCACCACAAGCTCCTACAATGAGCAGTTCTTC
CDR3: CASSTPRPGRGQTTTSSYNEQFF

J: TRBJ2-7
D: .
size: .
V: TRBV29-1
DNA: TGCAGCGTTGAAGATAGGTTCAGGGGCGAGCAGTACTTC
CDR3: CSVEDRFRGEQYF